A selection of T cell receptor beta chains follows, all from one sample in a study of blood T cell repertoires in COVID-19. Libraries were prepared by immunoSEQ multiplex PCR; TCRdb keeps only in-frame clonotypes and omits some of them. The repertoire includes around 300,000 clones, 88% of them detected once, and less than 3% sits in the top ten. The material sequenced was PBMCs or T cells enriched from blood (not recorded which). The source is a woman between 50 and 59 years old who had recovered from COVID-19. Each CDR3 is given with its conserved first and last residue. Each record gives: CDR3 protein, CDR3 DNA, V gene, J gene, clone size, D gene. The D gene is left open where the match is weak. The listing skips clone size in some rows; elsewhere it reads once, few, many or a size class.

CDR3aa: CASRTLDRVFGNTIYF; CDR3nt: TGTGCCAGCAGAACACTCGACAGGGTTTTTGGAAACACCATATATTTT; v_gene: TRBV28; j_gene: TRBJ1-3; abundance: .; d_gene: TRBD1
CDR3aa: CAWSSGTGVSSNTEAFF; CDR3nt: TGTGCCTGGAGTTCCGGGACAGGGGTTTCATCGAACACTGAAGCTTTCTTT; v_gene: TRBV30; j_gene: TRBJ1-1; abundance: .; d_gene: TRBD1
CDR3aa: CASSIVVGSNQPQHF; CDR3nt: TGTGCCAGTAGTATAGTGGTCGGTAGCAATCAGCCCCAGCATTTT; v_gene: TRBV19; j_gene: TRBJ1-5; abundance: few; d_gene: .
CDR3aa: CASTTLMGARYNEQFF; CDR3nt: TGTGCCAGTACCACCCTAATGGGAGCGCGCTACAATGAGCAGTTCTTC; v_gene: TRBV19; j_gene: TRBJ2-1; abundance: once; d_gene: .
CDR3aa: CASSLRGVNTEAFF; CDR3nt: TGTGCCAGCAGCTTAAGGGGCGTAAACACTGAAGCTTTCTTT; v_gene: TRBV7-6; j_gene: TRBJ1-1; abundance: .; d_gene: .
CDR3aa: CASSLEAYYPNEQFF; CDR3nt: TGCGCCAGCAGCTTGGAAGCTTACTACCCTAATGAGCAGTTCTTC; v_gene: TRBV5-1; j_gene: TRBJ2-1; abundance: .; d_gene: .
CDR3aa: CASSNGQGTSPLHF; CDR3nt: TGCGCCAGCAGCAATGGACAGGGAACTTCACCCCTCCACTTT; v_gene: TRBV5-1; j_gene: TRBJ1-6; abundance: .; d_gene: TRBD1
CDR3aa: CASSKDRGLSGNTIYF; CDR3nt: TGTGCCAGCTCAAAAGACAGGGGACTATCTGGAAACACCATATATTTT; v_gene: TRBV18; j_gene: TRBJ1-3; abundance: .; d_gene: TRBD1
CDR3aa: CASTPLGTPAVAEAFF; CDR3nt: TGTGCCAGCACCCCTCTCGGGACTCCTGCGGTAGCTGAAGCTTTCTTT; v_gene: TRBV28; j_gene: TRBJ1-1; abundance: .; d_gene: .
CDR3aa: CASSEASSNSYEQYF; CDR3nt: TGTGCCAGCAGCGAAGCTAGCAGCAACTCCTACGAGCAGTACTTC; v_gene: TRBV9; j_gene: TRBJ2-7; abundance: .; d_gene: .
CDR3aa: CASSLVVSYQPQHF; CDR3nt: TGTGCCAGCAGTTTAGTCGTCAGTTATCAGCCCCAGCATTTT; v_gene: TRBV28; j_gene: TRBJ1-5; abundance: .; d_gene: .
CDR3aa: CASSQDLNSNQPQHF; CDR3nt: TGCGCCAGCAGCCAAGATTTAAATAGCAATCAGCCCCAGCATTTT; v_gene: TRBV4-3; j_gene: TRBJ1-5; abundance: .; d_gene: .
CDR3aa: CAWSGTSGSNEQYF; CDR3nt: TGTGCCTGGAGCGGGACTAGCGGGAGCAACGAGCAGTACTTC; v_gene: TRBV30; j_gene: TRBJ2-7; abundance: .; d_gene: TRBD2
CDR3aa: CASRPPGRSEQFF; CDR3nt: TGTGCCAGCAGACCTCCCGGGAGGAGTGAGCAGTTCTTC; v_gene: TRBV12-3/TRBV12-4; j_gene: TRBJ2-1; abundance: .; d_gene: TRBD2
CDR3aa: CASSIIQTLAKNIQYF; CDR3nt: TGTGCCAGTAGTATTATACAGACCCTAGCCAAAAACATTCAGTACTTC; v_gene: TRBV19; j_gene: TRBJ2-4; abundance: .; d_gene: .
CDR3aa: CASSMVQGAGQPQHF; CDR3nt: TGTGCCAGTAGTATGGTACAGGGGGCCGGACAGCCCCAGCATTTT; v_gene: TRBV19; j_gene: TRBJ1-5; abundance: .; d_gene: TRBD1
CDR3aa: CAPSGRGYNEQFF; CDR3nt: TGTGCACCTAGCGGGAGGGGGTACAATGAGCAGTTCTTC; v_gene: TRBV30; j_gene: TRBJ2-1; abundance: .; d_gene: TRBD2
CDR3aa: CASSQTSGKHNEQFF; CDR3nt: TGTGCCAGCAGCCAGACTAGCGGCAAACACAATGAGCAGTTCTTC; v_gene: TRBV5-8; j_gene: TRBJ2-1; abundance: few; d_gene: TRBD2
CDR3aa: CASSPKGQGATEAFF; CDR3nt: TGTGCCAGCAGCCCCAAAGGACAGGGGGCGACTGAAGCTTTCTTT; v_gene: TRBV3-1/TRBV3-2; j_gene: TRBJ1-1; abundance: .; d_gene: TRBD1
CDR3aa: CASSLEGAPYLLEQYF; CDR3nt: TGTGCCAGCAGCTTGGAGGGGGCTCCCTACCTACTGGAGCAGTACTTC; v_gene: TRBV7-8; j_gene: TRBJ2-7; abundance: .; d_gene: .
CDR3aa: CASGRGPGSEAFF; CDR3nt: TGTGCCAGCGGCAGGGGGCCCGGCTCTGAAGCTTTCTTT; v_gene: TRBV6-5; j_gene: TRBJ1-1; abundance: .; d_gene: TRBD1
CDR3aa: CASSLWFQTGEAFF; CDR3nt: TGTGCCAGCAGCTTATGGTTTCAGACAGGTGAAGCTTTCTTT; v_gene: TRBV7-8; j_gene: TRBJ1-1; abundance: .; d_gene: .
CDR3aa: CASSLVGLGYTF; CDR3nt: TGTGCCAGCAGCTTGGTTGGGCTCGGCTACACCTTC; v_gene: TRBV7-2; j_gene: TRBJ1-2; abundance: .; d_gene: .
CDR3aa: CASSPLGQGRGNEQFF; CDR3nt: TGTGCCAGCAGCCCCCTTGGACAGGGAAGGGGCAATGAGCAGTTCTTC; v_gene: TRBV5-6; j_gene: TRBJ2-1; abundance: few; d_gene: TRBD1
CDR3aa: CASSPGTYNEQFF; CDR3nt: TGTGCCAGCAGTCCAGGGACCTACAATGAGCAGTTCTTC; v_gene: TRBV27; j_gene: TRBJ2-1; abundance: .; d_gene: .
CDR3aa: CASSQGGGVVGEQYF; CDR3nt: TGCGCCAGCAGCCAAGGAGGCGGGGTGGTTGGGGAGCAGTACTTC; v_gene: TRBV4-3; j_gene: TRBJ2-7; abundance: .; d_gene: .
CDR3aa: CASSPALASYNEQFF; CDR3nt: TGTGCCAGCAGTCCCGCACTAGCGTCCTACAATGAGCAGTTCTTC; v_gene: TRBV27; j_gene: TRBJ2-1; abundance: once; d_gene: TRBD2
CDR3aa: CATSKAGDQPQHF; CDR3nt: TGTGCCACCAGCAAGGCAGGGGATCAGCCCCAGCATTTT; v_gene: TRBV15; j_gene: TRBJ1-5; abundance: .; d_gene: .
CDR3aa: CAISDRPGVAGHNEQFF; CDR3nt: TGTGCCATCAGTGACCGCCCCGGGGTAGCGGGCCACAATGAGCAGTTCTTC; v_gene: TRBV10-3; j_gene: TRBJ2-1; abundance: .; d_gene: TRBD2
CDR3aa: CASSPDRASYEQYF; CDR3nt: TGTGCCAGCAGCCCAGACAGGGCCTCCTACGAGCAGTACTTC; v_gene: TRBV11-1; j_gene: TRBJ2-7; abundance: .; d_gene: TRBD1
CDR3aa: CASSYEGQSNQPQHF; CDR3nt: TGTGCCAGCAGTTATGAGGGACAGAGCAATCAGCCCCAGCATTTT; v_gene: TRBV6-5; j_gene: TRBJ1-5; abundance: .; d_gene: TRBD1
CDR3aa: CASSLAMDRVGSPLHF; CDR3nt: TGTGCCAGCAGCTTAGCGATGGACAGGGTCGGATCACCCCTCCACTTT; v_gene: TRBV7-2; j_gene: TRBJ1-6; abundance: few; d_gene: TRBD1
CDR3aa: CASSTQAGDTEAFF; CDR3nt: TGTGCCAGTAGTACCCAAGCGGGGGACACTGAAGCTTTCTTT; v_gene: TRBV19; j_gene: TRBJ1-1; abundance: .; d_gene: .
CDR3aa: CASSRLSSAEQYF; CDR3nt: TGTGCCAGCAGTCGCCTGAGCTCCGCCGAGCAGTACTTC; v_gene: TRBV2; j_gene: TRBJ2-7; abundance: .; d_gene: .
CDR3aa: CASSLGAGASGNTIYF; CDR3nt: TGTGCCAGCAGTTTAGGAGCGGGGGCTTCAGGAAACACCATATATTTT; v_gene: TRBV28; j_gene: TRBJ1-3; abundance: once; d_gene: .
CDR3aa: CATDPVQGTEAFF; CDR3nt: TGTGCCACCGACCCGGTACAGGGCACTGAAGCTTTCTTT; v_gene: TRBV2; j_gene: TRBJ1-1; abundance: .; d_gene: .
CDR3aa: CACTRWSSGNTIYF; CDR3nt: TGTGCCTGCACTAGGTGGAGCTCTGGAAACACCATATATTTT; v_gene: TRBV30; j_gene: TRBJ1-3; abundance: .; d_gene: .
CDR3aa: CASISSGGRGELFF; CDR3nt: TGTGCCAGCATTAGTAGCGGTGGTCGCGGGGAGCTGTTTTTT; v_gene: TRBV7-9; j_gene: TRBJ2-2; abundance: .; d_gene: .
CDR3aa: CASSPLGGESTEAFF; CDR3nt: TGTGCCAGCTCACCGCTCGGGGGGGAGAGCACTGAAGCTTTCTTT; v_gene: TRBV18; j_gene: TRBJ1-1; abundance: .; d_gene: .
CDR3aa: CASSPIGTGGNTIYF; CDR3nt: TGTGCCAGCTCACCGATAGGGACAGGCGGAAACACCATATATTTT; v_gene: TRBV18; j_gene: TRBJ1-3; abundance: .; d_gene: TRBD1
CDR3aa: CATGSYRNYGYTF; CDR3nt: TGTGCCACCGGGAGTTACCGTAACTATGGCTACACCTTC; v_gene: TRBV7-2; j_gene: TRBJ1-2; abundance: .; d_gene: .
CDR3aa: CASSLGGGWTEAFF; CDR3nt: TGTGCCAGCAGCTTAGGCGGGGGATGGACTGAAGCTTTCTTT; v_gene: TRBV7-9; j_gene: TRBJ1-1; abundance: .; d_gene: .
CDR3aa: CASSQGPGTSGSGLGYNEQFF; CDR3nt: TGTGCCAGCAGCCAAGGCCCCGGGACTAGCGGGAGTGGACTGGGGTACAATGAGCAGTTCTTC; v_gene: TRBV4-2; j_gene: TRBJ2-1; abundance: .; d_gene: TRBD2
CDR3aa: CASSLGGVNTEAFF; CDR3nt: TGTGCCAGCAGCTTGGGCGGTGTGAACACTGAAGCTTTCTTT; v_gene: TRBV5-6; j_gene: TRBJ1-1; abundance: once; d_gene: .
CDR3aa: CASSAWTGGIEKLFF; CDR3nt: TGTGCCAGCAGCGCCTGGACAGGCGGGATTGAAAAACTGTTTTTT; v_gene: TRBV9; j_gene: TRBJ1-4; abundance: .; d_gene: TRBD1
CDR3aa: CASTERTSSYNEQFF; CDR3nt: TGTGCCAGCACCGAGCGGACGAGCTCCTACAATGAGCAGTTCTTC; v_gene: TRBV28; j_gene: TRBJ2-1; abundance: few; d_gene: .
CDR3aa: CASSRGNTEAFF; CDR3nt: TGTGCCAGCAGTCGGGGGAACACTGAAGCTTTCTTT; v_gene: TRBV12-3/TRBV12-4; j_gene: TRBJ1-1; abundance: .; d_gene: .
CDR3aa: CASSHRQENTEAFF; CDR3nt: TGTGCCAGCAGCCACCGACAGGAAAACACTGAAGCTTTCTTT; v_gene: TRBV3-1/TRBV3-2; j_gene: TRBJ1-1; abundance: few; d_gene: .
CDR3aa: CASSRGLTNEKLFF; CDR3nt: TGTGCCAGCAGCAGGGGACTGACTAATGAAAAACTGTTTTTT; v_gene: TRBV9; j_gene: TRBJ1-4; abundance: .; d_gene: .
CDR3aa: CASSGERQAARHGYTF; CDR3nt: TGTGCCAGCAGTGGGGAGCGGCAGGCAGCACGGCATGGCTACACCTTC; v_gene: TRBV28; j_gene: TRBJ1-2; abundance: .; d_gene: .
CDR3aa: CASSTGPGGRIGEKLFF; CDR3nt: TGTGCCAGCTCTACGGGGCCAGGGGGCAGAATTGGTGAAAAACTGTTTTTT; v_gene: TRBV19; j_gene: TRBJ1-4; abundance: .; d_gene: TRBD1
CDR3aa: CASSLRDTASYEQYF; CDR3nt: TGTGCCAGCAGCCTCCGGGACACCGCTTCCTACGAGCAGTACTTC; v_gene: TRBV14; j_gene: TRBJ2-7; abundance: .; d_gene: .
CDR3aa: CASSPERHQPQHF; CDR3nt: TGTGCCAGCAGTCCCGAGCGACATCAGCCCCAGCATTTT; v_gene: TRBV6-5; j_gene: TRBJ1-5; abundance: .; d_gene: .
CDR3aa: CASSFAPTITTWAQYF; CDR3nt: TGTGCCAGCAGCTTCGCCCCGACTATAACCACCTGGGCCCAGTACTTC; v_gene: TRBV7-2; j_gene: TRBJ2-5; abundance: .; d_gene: .
CDR3aa: CASRLDRNQPQHF; CDR3nt: TGTGCCAGCAGATTGGACAGGAATCAGCCCCAGCATTTT; v_gene: TRBV28; j_gene: TRBJ1-5; abundance: .; d_gene: TRBD1
CDR3aa: CASRLAGPTGELFF; CDR3nt: TGTGCCAGCAGGCTCGCAGGGCCGACGGGGGAGCTGTTTTTT; v_gene: TRBV2; j_gene: TRBJ2-2; abundance: .; d_gene: .
CDR3aa: CASSPAPTGTNTEAFF; CDR3nt: TGTGCCAGCTCACCAGCTCCTACAGGGACGAACACTGAAGCTTTCTTT; v_gene: TRBV18; j_gene: TRBJ1-1; abundance: .; d_gene: .
CDR3aa: CASSLLPTSGERGEQFF; CDR3nt: TGTGCCAGCAGCTTACTACCGACTAGCGGGGAAAGGGGTGAGCAGTTCTTC; v_gene: TRBV9; j_gene: TRBJ2-1; abundance: few; d_gene: TRBD2